In this sample, the clone carrying this TCR beta chain turned up a few times. Germline assignment: CDR1 DFQATT and CDR2 SNEGSKA (reference sequence). The CDR3 sequence is 15 residues long. The germline V and J ends were trimmed by 0 bases and 1 base, with 12 bases remaining between them. This entry is derived from a study of T cells in Graves' hyperthyroidism and ophthalmopathy. Regions amplified from RNA transcripts were the TCR beta CDR3 regions. Initially, a first-round RT-PCR of the TCR CDR3 employed the HTBI primer set. TCRdb reprocessed the multiplex PCR reads with MiXCR, giving one entry per CDR3 protein. The data contain approximately 690,000 distinct CDR3 sequences, less than 25% of them singletons.

This TCR was recovered from a man aged 25 to 40 with Graves' ophthalmopathy. The sequenced material came from blood. V is TRBV20-1 and J is TRBJ2-5, with a tentative D call TRBD1 (5 bases). The CDR3 reads CSARETKGFQETQYF. Written as DNA, the CDR3 is TGCAGTGCTAGAGAGACAAAGGGGTTCCAAGAGACCCAGTACTTC.